This TCR beta chain comes out of a study of tumor and adjacent non-tumor tissue in lung cancer. Study as a whole: Patients comprised 12 adenocarcinoma, a couple of squamous cell carcinoma and 1 small cell lung cancer. Each sample yielded a few million productive TCRbeta reads on average. Study-wide findings and caveats: TCR diversity was significantly greater in tumor than normal lung tissue. Tumor repertoires had a smaller top 100 clone share than normal lung.

RNA was extracted from bulk tissue without any cell sorting. A modified ARM-PCR protocol with three rounds of nested PCR amplified TCRbeta. In TCRdb, the multiplex PCR reads were re-called with MiXCR into one record per CDR3 protein. The data hold 100,000 to 150,000 distinct CDR3 sequences, with about 66% observed a single time. Germline-derived CDR1 and CDR2 are DFQATT and SNEGSKA (reference sequence). The CDR3 is 15 residues long. J lost 0 bases, V lost 5 bases, and 8 bases had no gene match. This clonotype appeared many times. Its antigen is unidentified. The gene calls are TRBV20-1 and TRBJ2-3, with 7 bases aligning to TRBD1. This receptor was taken from a man aged 30 to 45 with non-small cell lung cancer. The sequencing sample was made of lung tumor tissue. CDR3 amino acids: CSAGTGTDSTDTQYF. CDR3 nucleotide sequence: TGCAGTGCTGGAACCGGGACAGATAGCACAGATACGCAGTATTTT.